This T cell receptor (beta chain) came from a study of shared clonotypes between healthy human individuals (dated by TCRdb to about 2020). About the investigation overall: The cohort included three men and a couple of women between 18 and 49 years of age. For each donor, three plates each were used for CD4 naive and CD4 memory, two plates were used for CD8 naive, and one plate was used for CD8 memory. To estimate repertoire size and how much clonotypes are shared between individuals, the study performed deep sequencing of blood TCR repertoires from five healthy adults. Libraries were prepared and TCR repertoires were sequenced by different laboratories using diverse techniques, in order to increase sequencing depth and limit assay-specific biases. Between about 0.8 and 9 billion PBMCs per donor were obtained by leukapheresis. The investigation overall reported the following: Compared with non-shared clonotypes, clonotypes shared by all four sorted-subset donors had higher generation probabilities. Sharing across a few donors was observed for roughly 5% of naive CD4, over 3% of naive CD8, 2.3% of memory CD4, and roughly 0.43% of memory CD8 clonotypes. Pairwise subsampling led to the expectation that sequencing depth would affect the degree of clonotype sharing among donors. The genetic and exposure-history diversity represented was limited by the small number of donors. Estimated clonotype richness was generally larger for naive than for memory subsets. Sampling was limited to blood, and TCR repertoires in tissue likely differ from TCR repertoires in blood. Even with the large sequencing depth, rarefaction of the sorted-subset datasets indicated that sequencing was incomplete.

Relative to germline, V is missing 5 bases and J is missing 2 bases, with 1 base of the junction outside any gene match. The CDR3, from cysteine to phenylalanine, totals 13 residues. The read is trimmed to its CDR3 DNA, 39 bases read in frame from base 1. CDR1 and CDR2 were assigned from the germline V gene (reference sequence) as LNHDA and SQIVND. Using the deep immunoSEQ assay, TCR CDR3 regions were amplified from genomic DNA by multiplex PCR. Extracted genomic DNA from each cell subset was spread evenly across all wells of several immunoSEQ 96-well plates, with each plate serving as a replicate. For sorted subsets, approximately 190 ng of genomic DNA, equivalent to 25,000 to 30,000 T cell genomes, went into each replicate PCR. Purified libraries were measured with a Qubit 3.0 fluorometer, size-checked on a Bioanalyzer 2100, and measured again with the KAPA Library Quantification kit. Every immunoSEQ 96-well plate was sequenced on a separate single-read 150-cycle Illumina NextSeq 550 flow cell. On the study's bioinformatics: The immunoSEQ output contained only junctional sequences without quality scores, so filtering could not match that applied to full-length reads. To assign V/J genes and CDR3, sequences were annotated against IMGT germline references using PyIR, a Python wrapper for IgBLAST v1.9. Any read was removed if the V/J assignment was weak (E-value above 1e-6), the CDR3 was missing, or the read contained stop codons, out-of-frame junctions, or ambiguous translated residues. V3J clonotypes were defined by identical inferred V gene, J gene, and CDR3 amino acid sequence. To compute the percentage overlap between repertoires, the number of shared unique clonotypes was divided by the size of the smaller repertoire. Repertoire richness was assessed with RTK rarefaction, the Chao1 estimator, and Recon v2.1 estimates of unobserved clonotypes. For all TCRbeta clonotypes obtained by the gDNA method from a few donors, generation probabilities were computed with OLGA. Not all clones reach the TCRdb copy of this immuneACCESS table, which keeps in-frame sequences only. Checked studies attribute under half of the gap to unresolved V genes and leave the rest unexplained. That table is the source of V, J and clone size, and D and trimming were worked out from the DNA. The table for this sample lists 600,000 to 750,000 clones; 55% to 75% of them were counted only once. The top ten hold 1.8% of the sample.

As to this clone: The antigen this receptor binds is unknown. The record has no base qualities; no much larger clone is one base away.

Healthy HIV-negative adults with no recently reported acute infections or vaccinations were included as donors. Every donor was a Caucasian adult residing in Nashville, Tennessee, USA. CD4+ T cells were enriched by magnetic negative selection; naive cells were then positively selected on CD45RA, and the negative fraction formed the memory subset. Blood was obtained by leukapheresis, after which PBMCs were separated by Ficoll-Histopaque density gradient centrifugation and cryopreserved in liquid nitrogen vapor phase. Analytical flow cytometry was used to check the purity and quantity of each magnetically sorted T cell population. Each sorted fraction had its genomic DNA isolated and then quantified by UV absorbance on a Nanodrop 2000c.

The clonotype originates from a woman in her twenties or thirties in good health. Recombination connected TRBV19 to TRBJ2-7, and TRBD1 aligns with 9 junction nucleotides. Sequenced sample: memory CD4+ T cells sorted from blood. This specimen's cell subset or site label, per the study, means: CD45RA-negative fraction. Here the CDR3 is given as CASSGDRAYEQYF. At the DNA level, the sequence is TGTGCCAGTAGTGGGGACAGGGCCTACGAGCAGTACTTC. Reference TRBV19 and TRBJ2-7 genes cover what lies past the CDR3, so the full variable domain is DGGITQSPKYLFRKEGQNVTLSCEQNLNHDAMYWYRQDPGQGLRLIYYSQIVNDFQKGDIAEGYSVSREKKESFPLTVTSAQKNPTAFYLCASSGDRAYEQYFGPGTRLTVT.